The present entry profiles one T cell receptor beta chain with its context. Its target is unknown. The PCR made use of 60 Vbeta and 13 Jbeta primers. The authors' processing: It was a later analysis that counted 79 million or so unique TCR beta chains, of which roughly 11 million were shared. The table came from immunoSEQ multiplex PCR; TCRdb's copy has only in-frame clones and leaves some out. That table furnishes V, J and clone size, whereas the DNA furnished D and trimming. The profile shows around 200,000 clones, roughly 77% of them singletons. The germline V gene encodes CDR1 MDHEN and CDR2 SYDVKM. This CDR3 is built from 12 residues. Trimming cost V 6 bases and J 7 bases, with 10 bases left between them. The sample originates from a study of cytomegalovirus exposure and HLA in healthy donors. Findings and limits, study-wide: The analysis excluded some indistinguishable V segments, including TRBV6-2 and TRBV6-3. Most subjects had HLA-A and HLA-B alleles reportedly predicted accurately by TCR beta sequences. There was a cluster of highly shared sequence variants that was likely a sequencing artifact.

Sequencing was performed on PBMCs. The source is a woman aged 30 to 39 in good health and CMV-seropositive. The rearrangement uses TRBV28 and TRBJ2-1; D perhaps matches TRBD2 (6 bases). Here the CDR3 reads CASREGSNEQFF. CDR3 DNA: TGTGCCAGCAGGGAGGGCTCGAATGAGCAGTTCTTC.